A single sample gave rise to the 19 T cell receptor beta chains below, sequenced in a study of T cells in Graves' hyperthyroidism and ophthalmopathy. RNA transcripts provided the source from which TCR beta CDR3 regions were amplified. With the HTBI primer set, the TCR CDR3 went through a first round of RT-PCR. TCRdb re-called the multiplex PCR reads with MiXCR, one entry per CDR3 protein. The table has 300,000 to 350,000 distinct CDR3 sequences, roughly 13% seen once. The sequenced material came from blood. These receptor sequences come from a woman in her thirties with Graves' hyperthyroidism.

This clonotype was picked up many times. The genes are TRBV28 and TRBJ2-3; 7 bases are a match to TRBD2. The CDR3 is 13 residues long. The germline V gene has CDR1 MDHEN and CDR2 SYDVKM. The J segment lost 6 bases and the V segment lost 7 bases, leaving 7 bases of the junction unmatched. CDR3 sequence reads: CASNPAGVDTQYF. CDR3 nucleotides: TGTGCCAGCAATCCCGCGGGAGTCGATACGCAGTATTTT.

Comments on this clonotype: A read error may be the cause here, since a much bigger clone is one base away. The final CDR3 position lacks the conserved phenylalanine or tryptophan, pointing to a likely read error. The genes are TRBV27 and TRBJ1-3; 7 bases align to TRBD1. CDR3 length: 17 amino acids. The germline gives CDR1 MNHEY, CDR2 SMNVEV (reference sequence). Trimming took 6 bases from V and 2 from J; bases not matched to a gene: 13. The CDR3, as DNA: TGTGCCAGCAGACCCGTGGCTCACAGGGGAACTGGAAACACCATATATTCT. Translated, it gives CASRPVAHRGTGNTIYS.

This clonotype has only a few counts. This chain links TRBV7-2 with TRBJ2-3; 9 bases are shared with TRBD1. The V and J ends lost 5 bases and 2 bases, in that order; junction bases with no gene match: 5. CDR1 SGHTA and CDR2 FQGNSA come from the germline V gene. This CDR3 contains 15 residues. This CDR3 reads CASSPGTGNTDTQYF. The CDR3 nucleotides read TGTGCCAGCAGCCCCGGGACAGGGAACACAGATACGCAGTATTTT.

This clonotype was recorded at least ten times. The gene calls are TRBV7-9 and TRBJ2-7; 8 nucleotides line up with TRBD1. V was pared by 2 bases and J by 6 bases, with 9 bases of the junction left unmatched. The CDR3 runs to 15 residues. From germline, CDR1 is SEHNR and CDR2 FQNEAQ (reference sequence). CDR3 region: CASSLTTGVPSEQYF. CDR3 nucleotides: TGTGCCAGCAGCTTAACGACAGGGGTCCCCTCCGAGCAGTACTTC.

A few counts support this clonotype. The rearrangement links TRBV3-1 to TRBJ1-4; 7 bases are a match to TRBD1. V was clipped by 4 bases and J by 7 bases; unmatched bases: 9. The CDR3 extends over 15 amino acids. Looked up from germline, CDR1 is LGHDT and CDR2 is YNNKEL (reference sequence). In DNA, the CDR3 is TGTGCCAGCAGCCCCGAGGGACAGCCAGGTGAAAAACTGTTTTTT. It specifies CASSPEGQPGEKLFF.

This clonotype was seen at least ten times. V is TRBV24-1 and J is TRBJ1-5, with D uncertain. CDR1 and CDR2 (germline): KGHDR, SFDVKD. CDR3 length equals 13 residues. Deletions cut 10 bases from V and 7 bases from J, with 16 bases between. The CDR3 nucleotides are TGTGCCACAAACCCTACAAAGGGACAGCCCCAGCATTTT. Residues: CATNPTKGQPQHF.

This sequence joins TRBV28 and TRBJ2-2; 9 positions agree with TRBD1. The ends lost 7 bases at V and 6 bases at J; junction bases unmatched: 6. Germline assignment: CDR1 MDHEN and CDR2 SYDVKM. The CDR3 runs 14 residues. The CDR3 reads CASTTTGGPGELFF. In nucleotides, the CDR3 is TGTGCCAGCACAACCACAGGGGGCCCCGGGGAGCTGTTTTTT.

This clonotype was counted ten times or more. The rearrangement joins TRBV20-1 to TRBJ2-7, with TRBD1 matching 7 bases. The CDR3 runs 15 residues. With V trimmed by 3 bases and J by 0 bases, 8 bases remained unmatched. CDR1 and CDR2 (germline): DFQATT, SNEGSKA (reference sequence). The CDR3, as DNA: TGCAGTGCTAGTTCACGACAGGGCCTCTCCTACGAGCAGTACTTC. The encoded protein is CSASSRQGLSYEQYF.

This clonotype appeared many times. The CDR3 here is CASSFTAGGSYEQYF. The CDR3 coding sequence is TGTGCCAGCAGTTTTACGGCGGGAGGGTCCTACGAGCAGTACTTC. The V gene is TRBV28, the J gene TRBJ2-7; 9 nucleotides line up with TRBD2. V was clipped by 3 bases and J by 1 base; unmatched bases: 4. The germline V gene has CDR1 MDHEN and CDR2 SYDVKM. The CDR3 runs 15 residues.

This clonotype was detected only once. In DNA, the CDR3 is TGCAGTGCTAGACTAGTAGGCCCAGGGGAGCTGTTTTTT. Translating gives CSARLVGPGELFF. V usage is TRBV20-1 and J usage is TRBJ2-2; D is undetermined. V was pared by 2 bases and J by 8 bases, with 12 bases between. The CDR3 extends over 13 amino acids. Per germline, CDR1 DFQATT and CDR2 SNEGSKA (reference sequence).

This clonotype was picked up many times. J is TRBJ1-1 and V is TRBV11-2; tentatively, D is TRBD1 (5 bases). The germline V and J ends were trimmed by 5 bases and 4 bases, with 17 bases remaining between them. Looked up from germline, CDR1 is SGHAT and CDR2 is FQNNGV. The CDR3 sequence is 15 residues long. The CDR3 DNA reads as TGTGCCAGCAGCGCCCAGGGTGGGGTCGTCACTGAAGCTTTCTTT. Translation gives CASSAQGGVVTEAFF.

This clonotype has just a few counts. The chain carries TRBV5-1 and TRBJ1-2, with 7 positions matching TRBD1. In germline, CDR1 is SGHRS, CDR2 YFSETQ. The CDR3 sequence is 17 residues long. Trimming took 2 bases from V and 6 from J; bases not matched to a gene: 16. CDR3 DNA: TGCGCCAGCAGCTTTGGGGGAGAGACAGGGAGTTTCAATGGCTACACCTTC. Protein sequence: CASSFGGETGSFNGYTF.

This clonotype was observed at least ten times. CDR3 sequence: CASSKSGGGETQYF. The CDR3 nucleotides read TGTGCCAGCAGCAAAAGCGGGGGAGGGGAGACCCAGTACTTC. This chain joins TRBV7-9 and TRBJ2-5; 8 bases map to TRBD2. Germline values: CDR1 SEHNR, CDR2 FQNEAQ (reference sequence). Trimming cost V 5 bases and J 5 bases; bases outside gene matches: 7. The CDR3 extends over 14 amino acids.

The rearrangement links TRBV20-1 to TRBJ2-1, with D possibly being TRBD2 (5 bases). V was trimmed by 0 bases and J by 7 bases, leaving 19 bases between them. Germline V gene sequence: CDR1 DFQATT, CDR2 SNEGSKA (reference sequence). This CDR3 is built from 16 residues. The CDR3 DNA reads TGCAGTGCTAGAGATCCCCAGAGTCGGGATGGGAATGAGCAGTTCTTC. It is translated as CSARDPQSRDGNEQFF.

The rearrangement uses TRBV7-2 and TRBJ2-3; maybe TRBD2 (6 bases). Between the trimmed V and J ends, which lost 7 bases and 6 bases, there was a span of 14 bases. The germline V gene encodes CDR1 SGHTA and CDR2 FQGNSA. The CDR3 consists of 13 residues. The CDR3 DNA reads as TGTGCCAGCACCATTGGTGGGGGGGATACGCAGTATTTT. It is translated as CASTIGGGDTQYF.

The chain combines TRBV12-3 or TRBV12-4 with TRBJ1-5; TRBD1 is a possible D gene (5 bases). Trimming cost V 9 bases and J 6 bases, with 18 bases left between them. The CDR3 sequence is 14 residues long. The CDR3 coding sequence is TGTGCCAGTAGCACTCAGGGTGATACTCAGCCCCAGCATTTT. This gives the protein CASSTQGDTQPQHF.

This clonotype was observed many times. In nucleotides, the CDR3 is TGTGCCAGCAGCGGGGTTGGGGAATCCGAAGAGACCCAGTACTTC. Translating gives CASSGVGESEETQYF. This sequence joins TRBV28 and TRBJ2-5; a weak D match, TRBD2 (5 bases). V was pared by 6 bases and J by 3 bases, with 17 bases between. The V gene's germline CDR1 is MDHEN and CDR2 SYDVKM. This CDR3 has 15 residues.

This clonotype was observed many times. This chain joins TRBV12-3 or TRBV12-4 and TRBJ1-2, with no clear D. The CDR3 has 14 residues. The V end was cut by 3 bases, the J end by 5 bases, with 13 bases between. The CDR3 here is CASSLRAPIYGYTF. CDR3 DNA sequence: TGTGCCAGCAGTTTGAGGGCCCCAATTTATGGCTACACCTTC.

The chain employs TRBV4-2 and TRBJ2-1; 7 nucleotides line up with TRBD1. Germline CDR1 reads LGHNA; CDR2 reads YNFKEQ. This CDR3 spans 16 amino acids. With V trimmed by 1 base and J by 0 bases, 3 bases remained unmatched. The CDR3 sequence: CASSQATGSSYNEQFF. The CDR3 DNA reads TGTGCCAGCAGCCAAGCGACAGGGAGCTCCTACAATGAGCAGTTCTTC.